Listed here are 18 T cell receptor beta chains from one sample, sequenced in a study of T-cell reconstitution after alpha-beta-depleted transplantation in children. Construction of the TCRbeta library involved unique molecular identifiers. Using its own MiXCR run on the PCR reads, TCRdb lists one record per CDR3 protein. The sample includes hundreds of thousands of distinct CDR3 sequences, 13% of them seen just once. The sequencing here drew on PBMCs, mostly from graft donor cells, taken 360 days after TCRalphabeta/CD19-depleted stem cell transplant. These receptors originate from a male patient younger than 18 who had a stem cell transplant for acute myeloid leukemia, so the T cells may come from the graft donor.

The chain recombines TRBV12-3 or TRBV12-4 with TRBJ2-4; TRBD2 matches 13 bases. V was pared by 4 bases and J by 8 bases, with 8 bases of the junction left unmatched. The CDR3 totals 16 residues. CDR3 nucleotide sequence: TGTGCCAGCAGTTCCGGACTAGCGGGAGTAGGGTACATTCAGTACTTC. Protein sequence: CASSSGLAGVGYIQYF.

The CDR3 nucleotides are TGCGCCAGCAGCCCGGCGGGGGCTAGCGGGAGGGGTGAGCAGTTCTTC. Translation: CASSPAGASGRGEQFF. The chain carries TRBV5-1 and TRBJ2-1, with TRBD2 matching 12 bases. Trimming took 4 bases from V and 9 from J; bases not matched to a gene: 11. Per germline, CDR1 SGHRS and CDR2 YFSETQ. This CDR3 contains 16 residues.

The chain is built from TRBV12-3 or TRBV12-4 and TRBJ1-1; 10 positions match TRBD1. J lost 1 base, V lost 4 bases, and 3 bases had no gene match. The CDR3 extends over 15 amino acids. CDR3 coding DNA: TGTGCCAGCAGTTCCGGGACAGGGGAGAACACTGAAGCTTTCTTT. Translated, it gives CASSSGTGENTEAFF.

The V call is TRBV6-2 or TRBV6-3, the J call TRBJ2-4; D remains ambiguous. Looked up from germline, CDR1 is MNHEY and CDR2 is SVGEGT. Trimming removed 4 bases from V and 13 bases from J, with 17 bases in between. The CDR3 length is 13 residues. The CDR3 bases are TGTGCCAGCAGTTCCCCGGGCAGGCCGGGCCAGTACTTC. This encodes CASSSPGRPGQYF.

The V call is TRBV29-1, the J call TRBJ2-5; tentatively, D is TRBD2 (6 bases). The germline gives CDR1 SQVTM, CDR2 ANQGSEA. V was cut by 5 bases and J by 2 bases, with 12 bases left in between. This CDR3 region has 13 residues. The CDR3 DNA follows: TGCAGCGTTTCAGCGGGTTTACAAGAGACCCAGTACTTC. This codes for CSVSAGLQETQYF.

V is TRBV28 and J is TRBJ1-5; TRBD1 aligns across 7 bases. Germline CDR1 reads MDHEN; CDR2 reads SYDVKM. The CDR3 contains 14 residues. The V gene end was trimmed by 6 bases and the J gene end by 5 bases; junction bases not matched to a gene: 7. The CDR3 reads CASSPQDRDQPQHF. CDR3 bases: TGTGCCAGCAGCCCCCAAGACAGGGATCAGCCCCAGCATTTT. The variable domain in full, with the rest retrieved from reference TRBV28 and TRBJ1-5, is DVKVTQSSRYLVKRTGEKVFLECVQDMDHENMFWYRQDPGLGLRLIYFSYDVKMKEKGDIPEGYSVSREKKERFSLILESASTNQTSMYLCASSPQDRDQPQHFGDGTRLSIL.

This clonotype was picked up many times. The rearrangement joins TRBV25-1 to TRBJ2-1; 14 nucleotides match TRBD2. J lost 6 bases, V lost 3 bases, and 4 bases had no gene match. Germline CDR1 and CDR2: MGHDK and SYGVNS. This CDR3 spans 16 amino acids. This chain's CDR3 is CASSDPGLAGGNEQFF. The DNA of the CDR3 is TGTGCCAGCAGTGACCCCGGACTAGCGGGAGGCAATGAGCAGTTCTTC.

This clonotype was seen a handful of times. This chain links TRBV7-8 with TRBJ1-1; 9 bases agree with TRBD1. From germline, CDR1 is SGHVS and CDR2 FQNEAQ. The CDR3 sequence is 16 residues long. V lost 6 bases, J lost 1 base, and 9 bases stayed unmatched. The CDR3 sequence is CASRREQGAPNTEAFF. CDR3 coding DNA: TGTGCCAGCAGAAGGGAACAGGGGGCACCGAACACTGAAGCTTTCTTT.

The V and J genes are TRBV7-8 and TRBJ2-7; 11 positions agree with TRBD2. J gave up 0 bases and V 4 bases, and 5 bases lay outside the gene matches. CDR3 length: 16 residues. CDR1 and CDR2 from the germline V gene are SGHVS and FQNEAQ. The CDR3 DNA reads as TGTGCCAGCAGCTGGAGACTAGCGGGGACCTCCTACGAGCAGTACTTC. Translated: CASSWRLAGTSYEQYF.

This clonotype has ten or more counts. The rearrangement uses TRBV18 and TRBJ2-7; D may be TRBD1 (5 bases). The CDR3 sequence is 16 residues long. Germline V gives CDR1 KGHSH, CDR2 LQKENI. V lost 1 base, J lost 3 bases, and 16 bases lay in between. CDR3 region: CASSPQQVVLGYEQYF. DNA of the CDR3: TGTGCCAGCTCACCACAACAGGTGGTCTTAGGCTACGAGCAGTACTTC.

This clonotype was counted ten times or more. The chain is built from TRBV29-1 and TRBJ2-1; the D call may be TRBD1 or TRBD2 (7 bases each). The length of the CDR3 is 15 residues. CDR1 and CDR2 from the germline V gene are SQVTM and ANQGSEA. Deletions cut 4 bases from V and 1 base from J, with 14 bases between. CDR3 region: CSVGDSGASYNEQFF. CDR3 DNA sequence: TGCAGCGTTGGGGACAGCGGGGCATCCTACAATGAGCAGTTCTTC.

The genes are TRBV29-1 and TRBJ2-2, with TRBD1 matching 8 bases. The CDR3 has 17 amino acids. J gave up 1 base and V 1 base, and 8 bases lay outside the gene matches. Looked up from germline, CDR1 is SQVTM and CDR2 is ANQGSEA. The chain's CDR3 is CSVEVRGQGLNTGELFF. The CDR3 region has the DNA TGCAGCGTTGAAGTCCGCGGACAGGGTCTGAACACCGGGGAGCTGTTTTTT.

This clonotype was found many times. The genes are TRBV20-1 and TRBJ2-7; no reliable D call. V was cut by 1 base and J by 3 bases, with 1 base left in between. CDR3 length: 10 amino acids. Germline lookup yields CDR1 DFQATT and CDR2 SNEGSKA (reference sequence). The CDR3 loop reads CSARVYEQYF. CDR3 DNA sequence: TGCAGTGCTAGAGTCTACGAGCAGTACTTC.

This clonotype appeared many times. The junction departs from the called germline gene at one end, perhaps through a read error. V is TRBV29-1 and J is TRBJ2-1, with 11 bases aligning to TRBD2. Per germline, CDR1 SQVTM and CDR2 ANQGSEA. CDR3 length: 10 residues. CDR3 residues: CSVSGTSGLF. CDR3 nucleotide sequence: TGCAGCGTGTCCGGGACTAGCGGCCTCTTC.

At least ten counts were recorded for this clonotype. V and J are TRBV10-3 and TRBJ2-7; a weak D match, TRBD2 (6 bases). Trimming took 8 bases from V and 4 from J, leaving 15 bases between them. CDR1 and CDR2 (germline): ENHRY, SYGVKD. This CDR3 contains 13 residues. The CDR3 reads CAIEDGGAYEQYF. CDR3 DNA: TGTGCCATCGAAGACGGCGGGGCGTACGAGCAGTACTTC.

This clonotype was counted many times. CDR3: CASSQVGTSGNEQFF. CDR3 nucleotide sequence: TGTGCCAGCAGCCAAGTAGGGACTAGCGGAAATGAGCAGTTCTTC. This rearrangement joins TRBV3-1 to TRBJ2-1, with 11 bases that match TRBD2. The V segment lost 1 base and the J segment 7 bases; nucleotides outside the gene matches: 3. From germline, CDR1 is LGHDT and CDR2 YNNKEL (reference sequence). This CDR3 has 15 residues.

In its sample, this clonotype was seen many times. The chain uses TRBV11-2 and TRBJ2-1; 15 positions agree with TRBD2. The length of the CDR3 is 18 residues. CDR1 and CDR2 (germline): SGHAT, FQNNGV. After removal of 5 bases from V and 2 bases from J, the junction contained 7 bases not matched to a gene. CDR3 DNA sequence: TGTGCCAGCAGCCCGTGGACTAGCGGGAGGGCCCCCTACAATGAGCAGTTCTTC. As protein: CASSPWTSGRAPYNEQFF. Using reference TRBV11-2 and TRBJ2-1 for the parts outside the CDR3, the full variable domain is EAGVAQSPRYKIIEKRQSVAFWCNPISGHATLYWYQQILGQGPKLLIQFQNNGVVDDSQLPKDRFSAERLKGVDSTLKIQPAKLEDSAVYLCASSPWTSGRAPYNEQFFGPGTRLTVL.

This clonotype was picked up a small number of times. The chain couples TRBV18 to TRBJ2-1; D is possibly TRBD2 (6 bases). CDR1 KGHSH and CDR2 LQKENI come from the germline V gene. The CDR3 covers 10 residues. In DNA, the CDR3 is TGTGCGGAGGGAGACAATGAGCAGTTCTTC. The encoded protein is CAEGDNEQFF.